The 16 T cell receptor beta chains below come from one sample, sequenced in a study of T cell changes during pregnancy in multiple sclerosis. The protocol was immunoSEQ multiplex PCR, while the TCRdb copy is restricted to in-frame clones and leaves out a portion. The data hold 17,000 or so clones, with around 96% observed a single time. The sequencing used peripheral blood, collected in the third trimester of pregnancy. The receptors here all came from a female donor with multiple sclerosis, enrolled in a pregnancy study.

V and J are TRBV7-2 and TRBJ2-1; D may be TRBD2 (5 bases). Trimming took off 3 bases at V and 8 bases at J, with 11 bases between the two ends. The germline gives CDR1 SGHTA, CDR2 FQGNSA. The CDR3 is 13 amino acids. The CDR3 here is CASSFGVNHEQFF. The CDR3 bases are TGTGCCAGCAGCTTCGGGGTTAATCATGAGCAGTTCTTC.

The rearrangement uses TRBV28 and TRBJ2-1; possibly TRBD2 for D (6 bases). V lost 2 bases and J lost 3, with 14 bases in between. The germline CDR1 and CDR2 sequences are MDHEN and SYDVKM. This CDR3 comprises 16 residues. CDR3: CASSLGGLAFYNEQFF. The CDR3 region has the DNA TGTGCCAGCAGTTTAGGAGGTCTAGCGTTCTACAATGAGCAGTTCTTC.

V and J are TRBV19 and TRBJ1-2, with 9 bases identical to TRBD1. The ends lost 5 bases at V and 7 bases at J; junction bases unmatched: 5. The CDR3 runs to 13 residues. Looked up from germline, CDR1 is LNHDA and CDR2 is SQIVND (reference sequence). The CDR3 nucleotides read TGTGCCAGTAGTCTCACGGACAGGGGTGGCTACACCTTC. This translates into CASSLTDRGGYTF.

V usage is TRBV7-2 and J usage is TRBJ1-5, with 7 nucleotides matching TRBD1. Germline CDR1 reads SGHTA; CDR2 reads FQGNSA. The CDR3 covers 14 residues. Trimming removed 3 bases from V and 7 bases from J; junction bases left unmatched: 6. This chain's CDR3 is CASSFTGVGQPQHF. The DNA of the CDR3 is TGTGCCAGCAGCTTTACAGGGGTGGGACAGCCCCAGCATTTT.

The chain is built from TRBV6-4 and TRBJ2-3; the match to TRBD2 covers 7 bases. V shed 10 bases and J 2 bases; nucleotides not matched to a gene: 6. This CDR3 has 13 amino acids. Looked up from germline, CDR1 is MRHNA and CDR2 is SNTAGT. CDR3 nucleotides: TGTGCCACCGCCGGGAGGCCCACAGATACGCAGTATTTT. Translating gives CATAGRPTDTQYF.

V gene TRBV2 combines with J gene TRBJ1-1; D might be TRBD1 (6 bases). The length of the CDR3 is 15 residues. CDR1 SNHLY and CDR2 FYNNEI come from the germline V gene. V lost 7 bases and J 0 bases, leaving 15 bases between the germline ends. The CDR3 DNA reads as TGTGCCAGCAACCTGTGGACAGCCTTGAACACTGAAGCTTTCTTT. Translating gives CASNLWTALNTEAFF.

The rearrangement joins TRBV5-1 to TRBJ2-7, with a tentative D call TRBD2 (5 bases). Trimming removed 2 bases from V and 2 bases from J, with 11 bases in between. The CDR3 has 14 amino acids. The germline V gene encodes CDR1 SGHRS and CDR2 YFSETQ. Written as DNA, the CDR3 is TGCGCCAGCAGCTTAGGCTCCGGGGCCTACGAGCAGTACTTC. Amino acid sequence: CASSLGSGAYEQYF. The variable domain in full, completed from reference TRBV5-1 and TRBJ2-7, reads KAGVTQTPRYLIKTRGQQVTLSCSPISGHRSVSWYQQTPGQGLQFLFEYFSETQRNKGNFPGRFSGRQFSNSRSEMNVSTLELGDSALYLCASSLGSGAYEQYFGPGTRLTVT.

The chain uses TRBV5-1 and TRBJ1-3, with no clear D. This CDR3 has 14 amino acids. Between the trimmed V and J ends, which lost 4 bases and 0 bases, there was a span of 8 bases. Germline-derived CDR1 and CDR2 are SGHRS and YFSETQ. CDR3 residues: CASSLSVSGNTIYF. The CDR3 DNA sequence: TGCGCCAGCAGCCTTTCGGTCTCTGGAAACACCATATATTTT.

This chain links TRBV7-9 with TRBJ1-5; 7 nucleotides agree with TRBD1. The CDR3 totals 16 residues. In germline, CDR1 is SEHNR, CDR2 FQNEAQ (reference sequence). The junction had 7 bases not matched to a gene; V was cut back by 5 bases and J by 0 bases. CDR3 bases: TGTGCCAGCAGCACAGGGGTTGGGGATAGCAATCAGCCCCAGCATTTT. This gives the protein CASSTGVGDSNQPQHF. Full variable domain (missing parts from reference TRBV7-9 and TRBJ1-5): DTGVSQNPRHKITKRGQNVTFRCDPISEHNRLYWYRQTLGQGPEFLTYFQNEAQLEKSRLLSDRFSAERPKGSFSTLEIQRTEQGDSAMYLCASSTGVGDSNQPQHFGDGTRLSIL.

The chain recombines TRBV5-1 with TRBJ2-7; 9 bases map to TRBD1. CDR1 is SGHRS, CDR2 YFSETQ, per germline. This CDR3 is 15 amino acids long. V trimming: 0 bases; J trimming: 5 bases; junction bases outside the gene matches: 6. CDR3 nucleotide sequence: TGCGCCAGCAGCTTGGAGGACAGGGGAGGGGACGAGCAGTACTTC. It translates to CASSLEDRGGDEQYF.

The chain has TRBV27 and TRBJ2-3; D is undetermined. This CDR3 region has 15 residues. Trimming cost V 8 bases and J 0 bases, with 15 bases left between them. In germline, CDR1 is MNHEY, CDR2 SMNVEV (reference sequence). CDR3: CASFPRFPSTDTQYF. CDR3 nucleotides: TGTGCCAGCTTCCCTAGGTTTCCTAGCACAGATACGCAGTATTTT.

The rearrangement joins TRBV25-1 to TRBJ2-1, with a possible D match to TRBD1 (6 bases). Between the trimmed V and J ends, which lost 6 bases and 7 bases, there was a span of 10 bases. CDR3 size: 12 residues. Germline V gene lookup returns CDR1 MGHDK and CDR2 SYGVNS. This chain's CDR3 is CASSRTGNEQFF. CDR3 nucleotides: TGTGCCAGCAGCCGAACAGGGAATGAGCAGTTCTTC.

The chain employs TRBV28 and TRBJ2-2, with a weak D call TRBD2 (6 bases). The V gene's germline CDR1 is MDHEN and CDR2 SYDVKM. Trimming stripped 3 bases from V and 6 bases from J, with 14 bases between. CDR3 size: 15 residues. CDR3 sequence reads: CASSLYNPGAGELFF. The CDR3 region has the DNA TGTGCCAGCAGTTTGTACAATCCGGGAGCCGGGGAGCTGTTTTTT.

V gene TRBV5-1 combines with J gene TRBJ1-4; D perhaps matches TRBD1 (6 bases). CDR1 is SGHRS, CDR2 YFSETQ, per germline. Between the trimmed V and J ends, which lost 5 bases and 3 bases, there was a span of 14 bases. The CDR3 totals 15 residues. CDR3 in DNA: TGCGCCAGCAGACCGGACAGTTACCCTAATGAAAAACTGTTTTTT. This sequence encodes CASRPDSYPNEKLFF.

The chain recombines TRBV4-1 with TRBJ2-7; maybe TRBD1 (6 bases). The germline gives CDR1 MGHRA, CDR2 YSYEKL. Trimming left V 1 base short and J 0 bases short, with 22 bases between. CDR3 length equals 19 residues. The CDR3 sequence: CASSQGGGSRDTYSYEQYF. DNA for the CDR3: TGCGCCAGCAGCCAAGGTGGGGGATCCCGGGACACCTACTCCTACGAGCAGTACTTC.

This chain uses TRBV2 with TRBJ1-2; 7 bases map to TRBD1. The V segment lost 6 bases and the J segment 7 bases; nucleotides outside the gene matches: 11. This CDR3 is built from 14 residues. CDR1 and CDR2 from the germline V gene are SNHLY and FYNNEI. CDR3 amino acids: CASRPKGARVGYTF. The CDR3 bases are TGTGCCAGCAGACCCAAGGGGGCGCGGGTTGGCTACACCTTC. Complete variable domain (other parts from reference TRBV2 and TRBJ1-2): EPEVTQTPSHQVTQMGQEVILRCVPISNHLYFYWYRQILGQKVEFLVSFYNNEISEKSEIFDDQFSVERPDGSNFTLKIRSTKLEDSAMYFCASRPKGARVGYTFGSGTRLTVV.